This T cell receptor (beta chain) emerged from a study of cytomegalovirus exposure and HLA in healthy donors. Study conclusions and caveats: Most CMV-associated TCR beta chains were later found to appear HLA-restricted. The study had only CMV serostatus as immune exposure information. Sequences of the TCR beta chain were said to predict the HLA-A and HLA-B alleles of most subjects accurately.

V lost 8 bases to trimming and J lost 5 bases, with 18 bases between them. The CDR3 loop spans 15 amino acids. CDR1 and CDR2 from the germline V gene are SNHLY and FYNNEI. There were likely unrecorded immune exposures, though donors were nominally healthy when sampled. 60 Vbeta and 13 Jbeta primers were used in PCR. Profiled with immunoSEQ multiplex PCR; TCRdb holds only in-frame clones, not every one. The data show fewer than 150,000 clones, around four fifths seen once. On this clone itself: What it recognizes is unknown.

Input material: PBMCs. The TCR originated in a man younger than 45 in good health and CMV-seronegative. This chain connects TRBV2 to TRBJ2-2; a weak D match, TRBD1 (5 bases). The CDR3 here is CASSPDSSFTGELFF. The CDR3, as DNA: TGTGCCAGCTCACCTGACAGTTCTTTTACCGGGGAGCTGTTTTTT.